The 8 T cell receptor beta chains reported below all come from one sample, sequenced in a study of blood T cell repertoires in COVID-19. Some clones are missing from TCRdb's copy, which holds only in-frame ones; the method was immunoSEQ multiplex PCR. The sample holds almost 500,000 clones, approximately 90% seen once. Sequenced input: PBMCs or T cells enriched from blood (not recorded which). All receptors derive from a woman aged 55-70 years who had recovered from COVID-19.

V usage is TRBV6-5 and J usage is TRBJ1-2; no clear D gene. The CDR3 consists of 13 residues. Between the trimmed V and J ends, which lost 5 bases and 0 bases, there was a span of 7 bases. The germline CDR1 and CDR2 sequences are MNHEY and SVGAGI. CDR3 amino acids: CASSPLPNYGYTF. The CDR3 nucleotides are TGTGCCAGCAGTCCCCTCCCTAACTATGGCTACACCTTC.

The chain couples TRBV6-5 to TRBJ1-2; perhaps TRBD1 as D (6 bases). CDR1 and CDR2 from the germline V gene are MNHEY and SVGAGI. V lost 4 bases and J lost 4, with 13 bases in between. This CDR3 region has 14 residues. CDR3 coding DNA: TGTGCCAGCAGTTGGGTCCAGGGGCCCTATGGCTACACCTTC. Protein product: CASSWVQGPYGYTF.

DNA for the CDR3: TGTGCCAGCACCCGGACAGGGACCGCGGGCGGCTACACCTTC. This codes for CASTRTGTAGGYTF. The chain couples TRBV5-4 to TRBJ1-2; 8 bases agree with TRBD1. V lost 6 bases to trimming and J lost 8 bases; unmatched junction nucleotides: 12. Germline-derived CDR1 and CDR2 are SGHNT and YYREEE (reference sequence). This CDR3 has 14 amino acids.

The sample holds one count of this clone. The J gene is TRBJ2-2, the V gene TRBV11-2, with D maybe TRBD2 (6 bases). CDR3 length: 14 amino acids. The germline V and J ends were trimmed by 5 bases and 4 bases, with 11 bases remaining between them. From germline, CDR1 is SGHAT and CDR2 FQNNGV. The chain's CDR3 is CASSGGLLTGELFF. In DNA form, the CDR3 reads TGTGCCAGCAGCGGGGGACTGCTCACCGGGGAGCTGTTTTTT.

In DNA form, the CDR3 reads TGTGCCAGCACCAGGGGGCTAGGTGGCACTGAAGCTTTCTTT. Its translation: CASTRGLGGTEAFF. The chain couples TRBV6-5 to TRBJ1-1; 8 nucleotides align to TRBD1. CDR3 length: 14 amino acids. Trimming at V came to 7 bases and at J to 4 bases, leaving 8 bases not matched to a gene. Germline lookup yields CDR1 MNHEY and CDR2 SVGAGI.

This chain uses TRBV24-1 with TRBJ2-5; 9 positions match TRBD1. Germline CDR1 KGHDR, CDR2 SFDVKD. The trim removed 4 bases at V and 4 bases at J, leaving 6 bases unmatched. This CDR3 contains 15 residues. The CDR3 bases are TGTGCCACCAGTGACCCGGGACAGGGAATAGAGACCCAGTACTTC. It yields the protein CATSDPGQGIETQYF.

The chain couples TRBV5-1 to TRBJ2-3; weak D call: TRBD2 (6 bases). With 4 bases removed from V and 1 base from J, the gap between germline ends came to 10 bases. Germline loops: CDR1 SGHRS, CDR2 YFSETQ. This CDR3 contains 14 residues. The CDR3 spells CASSLKRGTDTQYF. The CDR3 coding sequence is TGCGCCAGCAGCCTGAAGCGGGGCACAGATACGCAGTATTTT.

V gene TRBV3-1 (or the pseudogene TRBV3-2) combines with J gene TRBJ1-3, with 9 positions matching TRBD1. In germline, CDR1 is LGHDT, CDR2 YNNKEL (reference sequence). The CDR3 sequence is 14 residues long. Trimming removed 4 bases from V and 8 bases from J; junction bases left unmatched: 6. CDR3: CASSLTGGTDTIYF. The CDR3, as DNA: TGTGCCAGCAGCCTCACAGGGGGCACCGACACCATATATTTT.